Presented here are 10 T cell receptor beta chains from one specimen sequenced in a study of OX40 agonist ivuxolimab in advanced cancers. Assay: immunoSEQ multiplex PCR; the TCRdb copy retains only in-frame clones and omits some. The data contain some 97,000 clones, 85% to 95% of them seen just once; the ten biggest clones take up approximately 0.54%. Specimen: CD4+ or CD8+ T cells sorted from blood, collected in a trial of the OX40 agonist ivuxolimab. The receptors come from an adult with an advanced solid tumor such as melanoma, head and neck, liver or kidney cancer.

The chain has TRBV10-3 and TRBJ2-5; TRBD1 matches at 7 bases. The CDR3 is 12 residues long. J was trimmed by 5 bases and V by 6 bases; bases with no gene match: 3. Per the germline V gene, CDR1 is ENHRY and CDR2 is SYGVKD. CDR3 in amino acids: CAISQGEETQYF. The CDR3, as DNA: TGTGCCATCAGCCAGGGGGAGGAGACCCAGTACTTC.

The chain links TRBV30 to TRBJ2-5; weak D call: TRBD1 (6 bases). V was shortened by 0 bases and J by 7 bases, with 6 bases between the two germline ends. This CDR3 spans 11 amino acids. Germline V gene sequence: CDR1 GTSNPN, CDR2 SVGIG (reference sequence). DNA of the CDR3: TGTGCCTGGAGTGTAGGGGGGACCCAGTACTTC. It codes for CAWSVGGTQYF.

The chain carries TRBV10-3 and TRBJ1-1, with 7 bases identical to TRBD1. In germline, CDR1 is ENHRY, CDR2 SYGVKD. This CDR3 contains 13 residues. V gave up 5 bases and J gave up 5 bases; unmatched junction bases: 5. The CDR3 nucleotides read TGTGCCATCAGTAATACAGGGGATACTGAAGCTTTCTTT. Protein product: CAISNTGDTEAFF.

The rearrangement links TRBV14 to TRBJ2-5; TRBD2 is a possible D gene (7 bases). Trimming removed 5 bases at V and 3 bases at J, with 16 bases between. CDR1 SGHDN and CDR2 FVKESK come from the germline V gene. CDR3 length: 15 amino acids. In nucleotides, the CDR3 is TGTGCCAGCAGCATACTCCGGGGGGCAGAAGAGACCCAGTACTTC. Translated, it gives CASSILRGAEETQYF.

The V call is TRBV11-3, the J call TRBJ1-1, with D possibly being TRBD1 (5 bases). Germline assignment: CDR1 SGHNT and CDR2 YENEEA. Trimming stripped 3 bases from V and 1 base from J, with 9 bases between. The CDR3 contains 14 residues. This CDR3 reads CASSFFQGNTEAFF. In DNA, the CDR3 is TGTGCCAGCAGCTTCTTTCAGGGGAACACTGAAGCTTTCTTT.

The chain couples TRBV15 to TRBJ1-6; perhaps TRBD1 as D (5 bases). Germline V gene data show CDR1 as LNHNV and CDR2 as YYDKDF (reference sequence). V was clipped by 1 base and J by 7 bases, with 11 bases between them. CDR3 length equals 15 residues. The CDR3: CATSRVGGSNSPLHF. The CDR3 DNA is TGTGCCACCAGCAGAGTTGGGGGGTCAAATTCACCCCTCCACTTT.

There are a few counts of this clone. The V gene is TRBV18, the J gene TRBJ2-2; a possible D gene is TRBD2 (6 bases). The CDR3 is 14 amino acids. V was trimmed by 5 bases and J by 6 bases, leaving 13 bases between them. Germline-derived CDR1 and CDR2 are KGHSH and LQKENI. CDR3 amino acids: CASSWEVGAGELFF. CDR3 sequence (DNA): TGTGCCAGCTCATGGGAGGTTGGCGCCGGGGAGCTGTTTTTT.

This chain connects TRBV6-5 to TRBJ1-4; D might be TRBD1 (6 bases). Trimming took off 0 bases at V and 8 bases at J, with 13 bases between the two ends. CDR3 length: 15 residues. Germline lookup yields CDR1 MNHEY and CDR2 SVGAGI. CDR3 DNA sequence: TGTGCCAGCAGTTACTCGGGGGCGCGGGGCGAAAAACTGTTTTTT. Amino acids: CASSYSGARGEKLFF.

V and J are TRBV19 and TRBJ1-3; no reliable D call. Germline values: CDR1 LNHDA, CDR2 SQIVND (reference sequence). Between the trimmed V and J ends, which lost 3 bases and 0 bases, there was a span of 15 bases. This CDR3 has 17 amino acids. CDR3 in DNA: TGTGCCAGTAGTATTTCGTTTTGGGTTAGCTCTGGAAACACCATATATTTT. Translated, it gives CASSISFWVSSGNTIYF. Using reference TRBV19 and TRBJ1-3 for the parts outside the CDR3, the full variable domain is DGGITQSPKYLFRKEGQNVTLSCEQNLNHDAMYWYRQDPGQGLRLIYYSQIVNDFQKGDIAEGYSVSREKKESFPLTVTSAQKNPTAFYLCASSISFWVSSGNTIYFGEGSWLTVV.

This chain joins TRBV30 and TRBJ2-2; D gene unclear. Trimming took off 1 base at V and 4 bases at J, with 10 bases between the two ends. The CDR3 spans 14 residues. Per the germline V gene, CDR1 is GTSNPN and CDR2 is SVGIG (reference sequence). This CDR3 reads CAWSADMGTGELFF. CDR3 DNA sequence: TGTGCCTGGAGTGCGGATATGGGCACCGGGGAGCTGTTTTTT.